Reported below is one T cell receptor (beta chain). The entry originates in a study of spatial heterogeneity in lung cancer. Indicated time point: sample taken at primary tumor resection. Whole RNA was taken from tumor, nontumor lung or frozen PBMC; it was then sequenced unsorted. The donor population consisted of some 70 patients with untreated, early-stage non-small cell lung cancer. TCRdb re-derived calls from the 5' RACE reads in MiXCR, one entry per CDR3 protein. The sample contains tens of thousands of distinct CDR3 sequences, 7% to 9% of which appear only once. Germline V gene sequence: CDR1 KGHDR, CDR2 SFDVKD. This CDR3 spans 13 amino acids. Trimming removed 4 bases from V and 4 bases from J, with 9 bases in between.

The sequence derives from a male donor with early-stage non-small cell lung cancer. Here the sequenced sample was PBMCs, taken at surgery. V gene TRBV24-1 combines with J gene TRBJ2-5; D might be TRBD2 (5 bases). The CDR3, as DNA: TGTGCCACCAGTGACACTAGGAGAGAGACCCAGTACTTC. Encoded protein: CATSDTRRETQYF.